A single sample is the source of the 16 T cell receptor beta chains below, sequenced in a study of OX40 agonist ivuxolimab in advanced cancers. Profiled with immunoSEQ multiplex PCR; TCRdb holds only in-frame clones, not every one. This table holds just under 45,000 clones, 80% found once. The source was CD4+ or CD8+ T cells sorted from blood, collected in a trial of the OX40 agonist ivuxolimab. The receptors shown here come from an adult with an advanced solid tumor such as melanoma, head and neck, liver or kidney cancer.

The chain links TRBV27 to TRBJ1-2; possibly TRBD1 for D (5 bases). This CDR3 has 16 residues. Trimming removed 6 bases from V and 2 bases from J, with 19 bases in between. Germline assignment: CDR1 MNHEY and CDR2 SMNVEV (reference sequence). CDR3 sequence reads: CASSFSAGGINYGYTF. DNA for the CDR3: TGTGCCAGCAGCTTCTCCGCCGGGGGGATCAACTATGGCTACACCTTC.

This chain joins TRBV7-3 and TRBJ2-2; TRBD2 aligns across 7 bases. CDR1 and CDR2 from the germline V gene are SGHTA and FQGTGA. This CDR3 comprises 15 residues. The ends lost 2 bases at V and 7 bases at J; junction bases unmatched: 7. The CDR3 DNA follows: TGTGCCAGCAGCTTACAGCGGGGCGCGGGCGGGGAGCTGTTTTTT. Its translation: CASSLQRGAGGELFF.

This clone was seen just once. The rearrangement uses TRBV5-1 and TRBJ2-7; 7 nucleotides align to TRBD2. This CDR3 comprises 17 residues. Germline V gene data show CDR1 as SGHRS and CDR2 as YFSETQ. Trimming cost V 0 bases and J 4 bases; bases outside gene matches: 13. CDR3 DNA: TGCGCCAGCAGCTTGGCGACCAGCGGGGAGTTATCATACGAGCAGTACTTC. It codes for CASSLATSGELSYEQYF.

The gene calls are TRBV5-6 and TRBJ2-7; TRBD1 aligns across 9 bases. The junction had 3 bases not matched to a gene; V was cut back by 1 base and J by 1 base. The CDR3 runs 15 residues. Germline V gene data show CDR1 as SGHDT and CDR2 as YYEEEE. In DNA, the CDR3 is TGTGCCAGCAGCTTGCTCGGGACAGGGTCCTACGAGCAGTACTTC. Its protein product is CASSLLGTGSYEQYF. Supplemented by reference TRBV5-6 and TRBJ2-7, the full variable domain reads DAGVTQSPTHLIKTRGQQVTLRCSPKSGHDTVSWYQQALGQGPQFIFQYYEEEERQRGNFPDRFSGHQFPNYSSELNVNALLLGDSALYLCASSLLGTGSYEQYFGPGTRLTVT.

This sequence joins TRBV5-5 and TRBJ1-2, with D perhaps matching TRBD1 (5 bases). The CDR3 spans 15 residues. V gave up 0 bases and J gave up 4 bases, with 13 bases separating them. Germline V lookup: CDR1 SGHKS, CDR2 YYEKEE (reference sequence). CDR3 residues: CASSLAQGQGYGYTF. CDR3 coding DNA: TGTGCCAGCAGCTTGGCGCAGGGCCAGGGCTATGGCTACACCTTC.

The V call is TRBV30, the J call TRBJ1-1; D unclear. The CDR3 extends over 15 amino acids. Deletions cut 4 bases from V and 3 bases from J, with 18 bases between. Per germline, CDR1 GTSNPN and CDR2 SVGIG (reference sequence). CDR3 sequence: CAWTTRSPRDTEAFF. CDR3 in DNA: TGTGCCTGGACCACCCGGAGCCCTCGGGACACTGAAGCTTTCTTT.

This clone has a single count. The rearrangement joins TRBV9 to TRBJ2-1, with a possible D match to TRBD2 (5 bases). Germline V gene lookup returns CDR1 SGDLS and CDR2 YYNGEE. CDR3 length: 14 residues. Trimming cost V 3 bases and J 7 bases, with 14 bases left between them. CDR3: CASSAASLRNEQFF. CDR3 nucleotides: TGTGCCAGCAGCGCGGCTAGCCTAAGGAATGAGCAGTTCTTC.

The V call is TRBV7-2, the J call TRBJ2-7; 9 bases map to TRBD1. J gave up 2 bases and V 7 bases, and 9 bases lay outside the gene matches. In germline, CDR1 is SGHTA, CDR2 FQGNSA. The CDR3 length is 15 residues. CDR3 loop: CASNFPTGGTYEQYF. DNA of the CDR3: TGTGCCAGCAATTTTCCGACAGGGGGAACCTACGAGCAGTACTTC.

The rearrangement joins TRBV5-1 to TRBJ2-7; maybe TRBD2 (5 bases). The CDR3 has 12 amino acids. CDR1 and CDR2 (germline): SGHRS, YFSETQ. Deletions cut 4 bases from V and 7 bases from J, with 12 bases between. The CDR3 DNA reads TGCGCCAGCAGCCAAGCCCGGGGAGAGCAGTACTTC. Translation: CASSQARGEQYF.

This rearrangement joins TRBV11-2 to TRBJ1-2, with D perhaps matching TRBD1 (6 bases). Germline loops: CDR1 SGHAT, CDR2 FQNNGV. The CDR3 sequence is 13 residues long. Trimming stripped 3 bases from V and 6 bases from J, with 11 bases between. The CDR3 protein is CASSFRDKDGYTF. CDR3 DNA sequence: TGTGCCAGCAGCTTCCGGGACAAAGATGGCTACACCTTC. The whole variable domain, filled in from reference TRBV11-2 and TRBJ1-2, reads EAGVAQSPRYKIIEKRQSVAFWCNPISGHATLYWYQQILGQGPKLLIQFQNNGVVDDSQLPKDRFSAERLKGVDSTLKIQPAKLEDSAVYLCASSFRDKDGYTFGSGTRLTVV.

The chain has TRBV2 and TRBJ1-5, with 7 bases identical to TRBD1. Germline V lookup: CDR1 SNHLY, CDR2 FYNNEI. The CDR3 is 14 residues long. Trimming at V came to 3 bases and at J to 3 bases, leaving 2 bases not matched to a gene. The CDR3 coding sequence is TGTGCCAGCAGTGACGGGACAGTCAATCAGCCCCAGCATTTT. It codes for CASSDGTVNQPQHF.

The rearrangement uses TRBV7-2 and TRBJ1-5; no reliable D call. The germline gives CDR1 SGHTA, CDR2 FQGNSA. The CDR3 totals 13 residues. V was pared by 2 bases and J by 4 bases, with 6 bases between. Here the CDR3 DNA reads TGTGCCAGCAGCTTAAGGTCAAATCAGCCCCAGCATTTT. Encoded protein: CASSLRSNQPQHF.

The V call is TRBV4-3, the J call TRBJ1-4, with TRBD1 as a possible D gene (5 bases). CDR3 length: 13 amino acids. Trimming took off 1 base at V and 14 bases at J, with 14 bases between the two ends. Germline V gene sequence: CDR1 LGHNA, CDR2 YSLEER. CDR3: CASSQAIDRDLFF. CDR3 bases: TGCGCCAGCAGCCAAGCCATTGACCGGGACCTGTTTTTT.

The CDR3 DNA is TGTGCCAGCAGCGCGCGCTCTAGCATGAACACCGGGGAGCTGTTTTTT. Its translation: CASSARSSMNTGELFF. The rearrangement links TRBV7-2 to TRBJ2-2; tentative D call: TRBD2 (5 bases). The length of the CDR3 is 16 residues. Trimming took off 5 bases at V and 1 base at J, with 14 bases between the two ends. Germline V gene sequence: CDR1 SGHTA, CDR2 FQGNSA.

The chain recombines TRBV5-1 with TRBJ2-5, with D unresolved. V was clipped by 1 base and J by 4 bases, with 8 bases between them. There are 13 residues in the CDR3. The germline V gene has CDR1 SGHRS and CDR2 YFSETQ. CDR3 sequence: CASSLQRSETQYF. The CDR3 DNA is TGCGCCAGCAGCTTGCAACGATCAGAGACCCAGTACTTC.

The chain uses TRBV11-2 and TRBJ2-7; tentatively, D is TRBD1 (6 bases). The germline CDR1 and CDR2 sequences are SGHAT and FQNNGV. The CDR3 extends over 15 amino acids. V lost 5 bases and J lost 3, with 17 bases in between. CDR3 DNA sequence: TGTGCCAGCAGCCCGCAAACAGGGAATAGCTACGAGCAGTACTTC. Encoded protein: CASSPQTGNSYEQYF.